This T cell receptor beta chain was captured by sequencing in a study of long-term antiretroviral therapy in people with HIV. Study-wide context: The 2015 immediate-ART recommendation was preceded by the earliest samples by about a decade. The study, taken as a whole, reports: In the period from about 2004 to 2017, blood was collected, possibly under older ART regimens.

At survey level, the immunoSEQ assay was run in its v3.0 version. Some clones are missing from TCRdb's copy, which holds only in-frame ones; the method was immunoSEQ multiplex PCR. The table records around 30,000 clones, about 85% of them present only once. In the United States, treatment was given to all participants with HIV. Until DNA extraction, the samples held between about 0.9-11 million cryopreserved PBMC. On this clone: What it binds is unknown.

Trimming at V came to 4 bases and at J to 2 bases, leaving 17 bases not matched to a gene. The germline V gene has CDR1 MNHNS and CDR2 SASEGT. The CDR3 length is 19 residues. This chain connects TRBV6-1 to TRBJ1-1, with TRBD1 identical over 9 bases. The source material was unsorted PBMCs, sampled 2.3 years after starting antiretroviral therapy. The origin of this receptor is a man aged 40-49 years with HIV. This chain's CDR3 is CASSAKPGQRTGANTEAFF. DNA for the CDR3: TGTGCCAGCAGTGCGAAACCGGGTCAGAGGACAGGGGCCAACACTGAAGCTTTCTTT.